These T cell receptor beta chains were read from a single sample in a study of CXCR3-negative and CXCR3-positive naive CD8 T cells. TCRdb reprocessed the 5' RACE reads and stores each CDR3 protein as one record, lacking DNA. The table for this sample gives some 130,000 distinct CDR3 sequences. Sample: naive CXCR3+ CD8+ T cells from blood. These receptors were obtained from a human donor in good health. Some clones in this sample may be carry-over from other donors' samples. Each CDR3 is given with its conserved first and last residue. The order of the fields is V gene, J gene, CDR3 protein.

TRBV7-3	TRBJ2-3	CSSSVKSTDTQYF
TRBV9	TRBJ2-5	CASSVEGTNLETQYF
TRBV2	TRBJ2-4	CASSDGSSVNIQYF
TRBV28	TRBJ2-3	CASSFLAGGMGDTQYF
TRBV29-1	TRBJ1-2	CSVEGQGWGYTF
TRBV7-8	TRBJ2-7	CASSLWTSGGYEQYF
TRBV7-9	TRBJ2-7	CASSLGSASSYEQYF
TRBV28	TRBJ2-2	CASSHRKITGHANTGELFF
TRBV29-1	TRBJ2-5	CSAEGRPRAGTQYF
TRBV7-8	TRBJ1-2	CASSLIPDGYTF
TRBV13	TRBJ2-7	CASSLVAGGAGVVEQYF
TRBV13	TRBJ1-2	CASAGTGEGYGYTF
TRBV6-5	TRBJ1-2	CASSQGQDFNYGYTF
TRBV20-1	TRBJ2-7	CSVALKTAFYEQYF
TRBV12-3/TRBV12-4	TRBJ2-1	CASGQSPWGEQFF
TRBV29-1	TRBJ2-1	CSVEFLGRIGNEQFF
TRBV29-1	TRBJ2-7	CSVEGTGNEQYF
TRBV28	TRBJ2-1	CASSESGGFYNEQFF
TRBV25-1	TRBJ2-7	CASSDPGTSVHEQYF
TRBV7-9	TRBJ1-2	CASSFSSTGGWRLYGYTF
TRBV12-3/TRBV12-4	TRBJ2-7	CASSDRDRASSEQYF
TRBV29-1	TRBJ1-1	CSFWGPGDTEAFF
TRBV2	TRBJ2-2	CANSRAFRGNTGELFF
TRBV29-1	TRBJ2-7	CSVEEDRGYEQYF
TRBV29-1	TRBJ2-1	CSVEGQGTSEQFF
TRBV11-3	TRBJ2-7	CASSLAGSGSRDEQFF
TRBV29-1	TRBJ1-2	CSVDMGGPNYGYTF
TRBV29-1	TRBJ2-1	CSVQPTGIYSNEQFF
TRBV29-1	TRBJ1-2	CSVEDPDREDYGYTF
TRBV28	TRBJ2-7	CASSLQLASMYEQYF
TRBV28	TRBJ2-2	CASSLPPAGELFF
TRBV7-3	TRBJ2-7	CASSLFPSPTYEQYF
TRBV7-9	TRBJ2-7	CASSPTDRYEQYF
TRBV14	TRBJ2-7	CASSERAIVVYQYEQYF
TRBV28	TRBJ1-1	CASSLERNTEAFF
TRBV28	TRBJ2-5	CASRLAGGLETQYF
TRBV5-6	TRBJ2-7	CASSLERGRYF
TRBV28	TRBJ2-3	CASSLFRVQGSTDTQYF
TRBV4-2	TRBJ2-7	CASSQDGTSGGYEQYF
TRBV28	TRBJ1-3	CASSSLGGPGNTIYF
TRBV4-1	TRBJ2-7	CASSQDGGSTLPYEQYF
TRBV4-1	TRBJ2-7	CASSQAFSGEQYF
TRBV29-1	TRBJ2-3	CSGSGGGTDTQYF
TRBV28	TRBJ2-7	CASSLGTNPLDKFGSYEQYF
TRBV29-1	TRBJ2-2	CSVEEWTGYAGELFF
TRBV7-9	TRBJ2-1	CASSSTKEGYNEQFF
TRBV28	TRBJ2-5	CASSFFAGSQETQYF
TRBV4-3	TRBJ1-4	CASSQGTGQKNEKLFF
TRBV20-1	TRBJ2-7	CSALNRDTATYEQYF
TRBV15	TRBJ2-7	CATSRDRVGGDEQYF
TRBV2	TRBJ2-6	CASSEGRGYSSGANVLTF
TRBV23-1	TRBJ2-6	CASDLTSGANVLTF
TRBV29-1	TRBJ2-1	CSVGDRGSYEQFF
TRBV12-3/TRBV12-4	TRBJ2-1	CASNSATPGDEQFF
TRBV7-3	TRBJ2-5	CASSIDGGQETQYF